Listed below are T cell receptor beta chains from one sample, sequenced in a study of T cell responses to AZD1222 COVID-19 vaccine. Here immunoSEQ multiplex PCR was the method, and the copy in TCRdb shows in-frame clones only, minus some. The repertoire has about 88,000 clones, about nine tenths of them found once; the top ten carry 5% to 6%. The sample consisted of peripheral blood, taken 28 days after the second AZD1222 dose. The receptors come from an adult who received the AZD1222 COVID-19 vaccine. CDR3s include the opening cysteine and the closing phenylalanine or tryptophan. Fields, in order: CDR3 protein, CDR3 DNA, V gene, clone size, J gene, D gene. D genes are given only for firm matches. Clone size is stated in some rows and not others, as once, few, many or a class when expanded.

CASSLGTGNEKLFF,TGTGCCAGCAGCTTAGGAACAGGGAATGAAAAACTGTTTTTT,TRBV7-8,once,TRBJ1-4,-
CSAYPVREAFF,TGCAGTGCTTACCCTGTCAGGGAAGCTTTCTTT,TRBV20-1,-,TRBJ1-1,-
CASSDSIGGQGPKNIQYF,TGTGCCAGCAGTGACTCTATCGGGGGACAGGGTCCCAAAAACATTCAGTACTTC,TRBV6-4,-,TRBJ2-4,TRBD1
CASSIRDSNQPQHF,TGTGCCAGTAGTATCAGAGATAGCAATCAGCCCCAGCATTTT,TRBV19,-,TRBJ1-5,-
CASSPIEDRGNEQFF,TGTGCCAGCTCACCAATTGAGGACAGGGGGAATGAGCAGTTCTTC,TRBV18,-,TRBJ2-1,TRBD1
CASSLSESNEKLFF,TGTGCCAGCAGCTTATCTGAATCTAATGAAAAACTGTTTTTT,TRBV7-8,-,TRBJ1-4,-
CASSLSPGGSNQPQHF,TGTGCCAGCAGTCTTTCACCCGGGGGCTCCAATCAGCCCCAGCATTTT,TRBV28,-,TRBJ1-5,-
CASSHPQGHEDYEQYF,TGCGCCAGCAGCCACCCACAGGGGCATGAGGACTACGAGCAGTACTTC,TRBV4-1,-,TRBJ2-7,TRBD1
CASSLGRGDTEAFF,TGTGCCAGCAGCTTGGGCAGGGGGGACACTGAAGCTTTCTTT,TRBV5-8,-,TRBJ1-1,TRBD1
CSVDLANYGYTF,TGCAGCGTTGATCTGGCCAACTATGGCTACACCTTC,TRBV29-1,-,TRBJ1-2,-
CASSLSGGSRELFF,TGTGCCAGCAGCCTAAGCGGGGGTAGTCGGGAGCTGTTTTTT,TRBV7-3,few,TRBJ2-2,TRBD2
CAWMRPGDGYTF,TGTGCCTGGATGAGGCCTGGTGACGGCTACACCTTC,TRBV30,-,TRBJ1-2,-
CASSPLGMSRKQDF,TGTGCCAGCAGCCCGTTAGGAATGTCGCGGAAACAGGATTTT,TRBV7-2,once,TRBJ1-5,-
CASSLDGYQETQYF,TGTGCTAGCAGCCTAGACGGCTACCAAGAGACCCAGTACTTC,TRBV7-7,-,TRBJ2-5,-
CASVPGGGGRGAGNTIYF,TGTGCCAGCGTACCAGGGGGCGGCGGGAGGGGCGCTGGAAACACCATATATTTT,TRBV25-1,-,TRBJ1-3,TRBD1
CASSALGFLNTEAFF,TGTGCCAGCAGTGCCCTCGGATTTTTGAACACTGAAGCTTTCTTT,TRBV6-6,-,TRBJ1-1,-
CASSYNSGGHSYNEQFF,TGTGCCAGCAGTTACAATAGCGGGGGGCACTCCTACAATGAGCAGTTCTTC,TRBV28,-,TRBJ2-1,TRBD2
CASSDVWNRGHYGYTF,TGTGCCAGCAGTGATGTTTGGAACAGGGGGCACTATGGCTACACCTTC,TRBV6-1,-,TRBJ1-2,TRBD1
CASGQGFSYGYTF,TGTGCTAGTGGCCAGGGGTTCTCCTATGGCTACACCTTC,TRBV12-5,-,TRBJ1-2,-
CASSLRIGTLPTDTQYF,TGTGCCAGCAGCCTCCGCATCGGGACACTTCCCACAGATACGCAGTATTTT,TRBV11-2,-,TRBJ2-3,-
CASSLGIPGTEAFF,TGTGCCAGCAGCTTAGGAATCCCGGGCACTGAAGCTTTCTTT,TRBV7-9,once,TRBJ1-1,-
CATSDGRVGYGYTF,TGTGCCACCAGTGATGGCAGGGTTGGCTATGGCTACACCTTC,TRBV24-1,-,TRBJ1-2,-
CASSTQLSGETQYF,TGTGCCAGCAGCACCCAATTATCCGGAGAGACCCAGTACTTC,TRBV5-4,-,TRBJ2-5,-
CASSLDGNLEAFF,TGTGCCAGCAGCTTAGACGGGAACCTTGAAGCTTTCTTT,TRBV11-2,-,TRBJ1-1,-
CASSNDLNEQFF,TGCGCCAGCAGCAACGACCTCAATGAGCAGTTCTTC,TRBV5-1,-,TRBJ2-1,-
CASSYDREETQYF,TGTGCCAGCAGCTACGACAGGGAAGAGACCCAGTACTTC,TRBV5-4,-,TRBJ2-5,TRBD1
CASSDYRAGVSYEQYF,TGCGCCAGCAGTGATTATCGAGCGGGGGTTTCCTACGAGCAGTACTTC,TRBV10-1,-,TRBJ2-7,TRBD2
CASSSEGNEQYF,TGTGCCAGCTCATCTGAAGGCAACGAGCAGTACTTC,TRBV18,-,TRBJ2-7,-
CSVGGNPNSPLHF,TGCAGCGTGGGGGGCAATCCTAATTCACCCCTCCACTTT,TRBV29-1,-,TRBJ1-6,-
CASSISGTQETQYF,TGTGCCAGTAGTATATCCGGGACTCAAGAGACCCAGTACTTC,TRBV19,-,TRBJ2-5,-
CAWSSRATEAFF,TGTGCCTGGAGTAGCAGGGCCACTGAAGCTTTCTTT,TRBV30,-,TRBJ1-1,-
CASSKPGQGHYGYTF,TGTGCCAGCAGTAAACCGGGACAGGGCCACTATGGCTACACCTTC,TRBV5-6,-,TRBJ1-2,TRBD1
CASSYTTTGGRTQYF,TGTGCCAGCAGTTACACGACCACGGGGGGTCGGACCCAGTACTTC,TRBV6-6,-,TRBJ2-5,TRBD2
CASSVGPNGNTEAFF,TGTGCCAGCAGCGTTGGGCCGAACGGGAACACTGAAGCTTTCTTT,TRBV9,-,TRBJ1-1,-
CASSPWTGGSYGYTF,TGCGCCAGCAGCCCGTGGACAGGGGGCTCCTATGGCTACACCTTC,TRBV5-1,-,TRBJ1-2,TRBD1
CASSQEQQLMNTEAFF,TGTGCCAGCAGCCAAGAGCAACAGCTTATGAACACTGAAGCTTTCTTT,TRBV3-1/TRBV3-2,-,TRBJ1-1,-
CASSESTRTEAFF,TGCGCCAGCAGTGAGTCGACTCGGACTGAAGCTTTCTTT,TRBV10-1,-,TRBJ1-1,-
CASSVNLAGPMNTEAFF,TGTGCCAGCAGCGTAAATTTGGCAGGGCCTATGAACACTGAAGCTTTCTTT,TRBV9,-,TRBJ1-1,-
CTSSQGQLNQPQHF,TGCACCAGCAGCCAAGGACAGCTCAATCAGCCCCAGCATTTT,TRBV1,-,TRBJ1-5,-
CASSLGLQGGTEAFF,TGTGCCAGCAGTCTCGGACTACAGGGCGGCACTGAAGCTTTCTTT,TRBV28,-,TRBJ1-1,-
CASSEDGRGNQPQHF,TGTGCCAGCAGTGAGGACGGAAGGGGCAATCAGCCCCAGCATTTT,TRBV2,-,TRBJ1-5,-
CASSLGQGVPYEQYF,TGTGCCAGCAGCCTGGGACAGGGGGTCCCCTACGAGCAGTACTTC,TRBV7-2,-,TRBJ2-7,TRBD1
CASSRRPTGKETQYF,TGTGCCAGCTCCCGTAGACCGACAGGAAAAGAGACCCAGTACTTC,TRBV18,large,TRBJ2-5,-
CASSRVGYTF,TGTGCCAGCAGTCGAGTTGGCTACACCTTC,TRBV28,-,TRBJ1-2,-
CASKGLGAVIDTEAFF,TGTGCCAGTAAAGGTTTGGGGGCTGTGATCGACACTGAAGCTTTCTTT,TRBV19,-,TRBJ1-1,-
CASSHRTGPNEQFF,TGTGCCAGCAGCCATCGGACAGGCCCCAATGAGCAGTTCTTC,TRBV7-2,-,TRBJ2-1,TRBD1
CASSRGDNNSPLHF,TGTGCCAGCAGCCGGGGGGACAATAATTCACCCCTCCACTTT,TRBV7-9,-,TRBJ1-6,-
CSVEDPAKETQYF,TGCAGCGTTGAAGATCCCGCCAAAGAGACCCAGTACTTC,TRBV29-1,few,TRBJ2-5,-
CASSRMGRGEQFF,TGTGCCAGCAGCAGGATGGGGCGAGGTGAGCAGTTCTTC,TRBV3-1/TRBV3-2,-,TRBJ2-1,-
CASNRDGRLNTEAFF,TGTGCCAGCAACCGAGACGGAAGACTGAACACTGAAGCTTTCTTT,TRBV27,-,TRBJ1-1,-
CASSSTGVSPTGELFF,TGTGCCAGCAGCTCGACAGGGGTCAGTCCCACCGGGGAGCTGTTTTTT,TRBV7-3,few,TRBJ2-2,TRBD1
CASSYGRNTEAFF,TGTGCCAGCAGTTACGGCAGAAACACTGAAGCTTTCTTT,TRBV6-5,-,TRBJ1-1,-
CASSLKGPLHF,TGTGCCAGCAGTCTGAAAGGGCCCCTCCACTTT,TRBV28,-,TRBJ1-6,-